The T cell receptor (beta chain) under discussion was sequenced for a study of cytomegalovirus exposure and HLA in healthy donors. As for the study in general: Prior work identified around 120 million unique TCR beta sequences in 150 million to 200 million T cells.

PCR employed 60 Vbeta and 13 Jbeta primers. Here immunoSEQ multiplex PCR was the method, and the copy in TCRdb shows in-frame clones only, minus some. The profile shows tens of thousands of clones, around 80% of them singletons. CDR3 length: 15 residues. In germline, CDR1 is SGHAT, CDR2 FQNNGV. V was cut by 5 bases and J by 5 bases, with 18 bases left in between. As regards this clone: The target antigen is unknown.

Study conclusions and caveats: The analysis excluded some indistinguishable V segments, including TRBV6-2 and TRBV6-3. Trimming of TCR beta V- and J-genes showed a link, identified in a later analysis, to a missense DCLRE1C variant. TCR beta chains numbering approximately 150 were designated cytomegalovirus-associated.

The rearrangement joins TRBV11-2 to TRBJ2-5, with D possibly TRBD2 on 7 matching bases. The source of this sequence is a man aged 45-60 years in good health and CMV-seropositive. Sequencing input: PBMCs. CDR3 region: CASSPLPGGGETQYF. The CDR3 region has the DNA TGTGCCAGCAGCCCCCTCCCGGGGGGCGGGGAGACCCAGTACTTC.